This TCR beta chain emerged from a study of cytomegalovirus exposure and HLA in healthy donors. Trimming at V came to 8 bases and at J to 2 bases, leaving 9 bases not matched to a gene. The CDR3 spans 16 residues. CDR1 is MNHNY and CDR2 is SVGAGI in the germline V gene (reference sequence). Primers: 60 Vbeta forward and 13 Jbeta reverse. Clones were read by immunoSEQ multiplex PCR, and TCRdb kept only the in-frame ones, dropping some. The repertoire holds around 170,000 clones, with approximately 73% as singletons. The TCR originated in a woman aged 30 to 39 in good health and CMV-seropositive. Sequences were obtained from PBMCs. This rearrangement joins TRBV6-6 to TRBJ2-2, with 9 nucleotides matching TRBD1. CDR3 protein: CASVQGQGLNTGELFF. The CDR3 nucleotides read TGTGCCAGCGTACAGGGACAGGGATTAAACACCGGGGAGCTGTTTTTT.